The rows below give T cell receptor beta chains drawn from one sample of a study of OX40 agonist ivuxolimab in advanced cancers. Profiling relied on immunoSEQ multiplex PCR, and the TCRdb table lists in-frame clones only, not all of them. In the table there are about 70,000 clones, 65% to 90% of which are singletons. The material was CD4+ or CD8+ T cells sorted from blood, obtained in a trial of the OX40 agonist ivuxolimab. The receptors stem from an adult with an advanced solid tumor such as melanoma, head and neck, liver or kidney cancer. CDR3s include the opening cysteine and the closing phenylalanine or tryptophan. D genes are given only for firm matches. Size values are once, few and many counts, or a class for expanded clones, and some rows have none.

clone size	D gene	V gene	J gene	CDR3 protein	CDR3 DNA
.	.	TRBV7-8	TRBJ2-3	CASSLAENPRVLADTQYF	TGTGCCAGCAGCTTAGCCGAGAACCCGAGGGTTTTGGCAGATACGCAGTATTTT
.	.	TRBV5-5	TRBJ2-5	CASSLGTGYQETQYF	TGTGCCAGCAGCTTAGGAACAGGGTACCAAGAGACCCAGTACTTC
.	TRBD2	TRBV30	TRBJ2-1	CAWSTSGGSNGQFF	TGTGCCTGGAGTACTAGCGGGGGTTCAAATGGGCAGTTCTTC
few	TRBD2	TRBV4-2	TRBJ2-7	CASSLGLAGGQYEQYF	TGTGCCAGCAGCCTGGGACTAGCGGGGGGGCAATACGAGCAGTACTTC
.	.	TRBV11-2	TRBJ1-1	CASSPLRRGMNTEAFF	TGTGCCAGCAGCCCTCTACGTCGGGGAATGAACACTGAAGCTTTCTTT
few	TRBD1	TRBV7-9	TRBJ1-2	CASSRTTGDGYTF	TGTGCCAGCAGCCGGACGACAGGGGATGGCTACACCTTC
.	.	TRBV7-8	TRBJ1-5	CASSLVGGAGQPQHF	TGTGCCAGCAGCTTAGTTGGGGGCGCGGGTCAGCCCCAGCATTTT
.	.	TRBV7-2	TRBJ2-7	CASSLSGDREQYF	TGTGCCAGCAGCTTAAGTGGAGACAGGGAGCAGTACTTC
.	.	TRBV6-5	TRBJ2-7	CASSPRVPIDEQYF	TGTGCCAGCAGTCCCCGGGTCCCAATCGACGAGCAGTACTTC
once	TRBD2	TRBV27	TRBJ2-1	CASSSRTSYNEQFF	TGTGCCAGCAGTTCGCGGACTAGCTACAATGAGCAGTTCTTC
.	.	TRBV11-2	TRBJ2-3	CASSPTTDTQYF	TGTGCCAGCAGCCCCACCACAGATACGCAGTATTTT
.	.	TRBV6-6	TRBJ2-1	CASTYGSNEQFF	TGTGCCAGTACCTATGGAAGCAATGAGCAGTTCTTC
.	TRBD1	TRBV4-1	TRBJ1-2	CASSLEQGVSYGYTF	TGCGCCAGCAGCCTAGAACAGGGGGTTAGCTATGGCTACACCTTC
.	.	TRBV6-1	TRBJ1-5	CASSEQYSNQPQHF	TGTGCCAGCAGTGAACAGTATAGCAATCAGCCCCAGCATTTT
.	.	TRBV2	TRBJ1-1	CASSQSWGGNTEAFF	TGTGCCAGCAGTCAATCCTGGGGAGGGAACACTGAAGCTTTCTTT
.	.	TRBV10-1	TRBJ2-3	CASSESGRTDTQYF	TGCGCCAGCAGTGAGTCGGGAAGGACAGATACGCAGTATTTT
.	TRBD1	TRBV7-8	TRBJ2-7	CASSRRQGADHEQYF	TGTGCCAGCAGCCGCAGACAGGGGGCCGACCACGAGCAGTACTTC
.	.	TRBV29-1	TRBJ1-4	CSVGGITTNEKLFF	TGCAGCGTTGGGGGGATTACAACTAATGAAAAACTGTTTTTT
.	.	TRBV25-1	TRBJ1-4	CASSGGTFSEKLFF	TGTGCCAGCAGTGGGGGGACCTTTTCCGAAAAACTGTTTTTT
.	.	TRBV19	TRBJ1-5	CASSIVWADNQPQHF	TGTGCCAGTAGTATAGTCTGGGCTGATAATCAGCCCCAGCATTTT
once	.	TRBV7-3	TRBJ2-5	CASSQTVEETQYF	TGTGCCAGCAGCCAGACAGTAGAAGAGACCCAGTACTTC
.	TRBD1	TRBV14	TRBJ2-7	CASKRDRGWDEQYF	TGTGCCAGCAAGCGGGACAGGGGTTGGGACGAGCAGTACTTC
.	.	TRBV30	TRBJ2-2	CAWNGRGTGELFF	TGTGCCTGGAACGGGAGAGGTACCGGGGAGCTGTTTTTT
once	TRBD1	TRBV4-1	TRBJ1-3	CASSRPGQGNTIYF	TGCGCCAGCAGCCGACCGGGACAGGGAAACACCATATATTTT
.	.	TRBV7-2	TRBJ1-4	CASSQGSGLREKLFF	TGTGCCAGCAGCCAAGGCTCAGGGCTGCGCGAAAAACTGTTTTTT
.	.	TRBV2	TRBJ2-2	CASSEARGNTGELFF	TGTGCCAGCAGTGAAGCGCGGGGGAACACCGGGGAGCTGTTTTTT
.	.	TRBV28	TRBJ1-6	CASSQPGTRDSPLHF	TGTGCCAGCAGTCAACCCGGGACTCGAGATTCACCCCTCCACTTT
.	TRBD1	TRBV10-3	TRBJ2-1	CAIREGQGKVDEQFF	TGTGCCATCAGGGAGGGACAGGGTAAGGTAGATGAGCAGTTCTTC
few	.	TRBV6-1	TRBJ1-5	CASSPEGVLQHF	TGTGCCAGCAGCCCCGAAGGGGTTCTCCAGCATTTT
.	.	TRBV5-1	TRBJ2-7	CASSGGRGRSSYEQYF	TGCGCCAGCAGCGGGGGGCGGGGGAGATCCTCCTACGAGCAGTACTTC
.	.	TRBV19	TRBJ1-1	CASSQSRPITEAFF	TGTGCCAGTAGTCAATCCCGTCCTATTACTGAAGCTTTCTTT
.	.	TRBV9	TRBJ2-7	CASSVTGSREQYF	TGTGCCAGCAGCGTGACTGGCTCTCGCGAGCAGTACTTC
.	.	TRBV7-2	TRBJ1-4	CASSLGARGEKLFF	TGTGCCAGCAGCTTAGGGGCCCGAGGGGAAAAACTGTTTTTT
few	.	TRBV7-9	TRBJ2-1	CASSLSQTGSYNEQFF	TGTGCCAGCAGCTTATCTCAGACTGGCTCCTACAATGAGCAGTTCTTC
.	.	TRBV6-6	TRBJ2-7	CASSRAQGKQYF	TGTGCCAGCAGTCGAGCCCAGGGGAAGCAGTACTTC
.	.	TRBV6-1	TRBJ2-6	CASTKEGKGANVLTF	TGTGCCAGCACCAAGGAGGGCAAAGGGGCCAACGTCCTGACTTTC
few	TRBD2	TRBV5-4	TRBJ2-1	CASSSGLAGGNRNEQFF	TGTGCCAGCAGCTCTGGACTAGCGGGAGGTAATAGAAATGAGCAGTTCTTC
few	.	TRBV27	TRBJ1-5	CASRRTRQENQPQHF	TGTGCCAGCCGGCGAACCAGACAGGAGAATCAGCCCCAGCATTTT
.	.	TRBV30	TRBJ1-1	CAWSSYSEAFF	TGTGCCTGGAGTAGTTACAGCGAAGCTTTCTTT
.	.	TRBV5-1	TRBJ1-1	CASSPRGLNTEAFF	TGCGCCAGCAGCCCCCGAGGGTTGAACACTGAAGCTTTCTTT
.	.	TRBV29-1	TRBJ1-2	CSVEEGSPRGYTF	TGCAGCGTTGAAGAGGGGTCCCCCCGTGGCTACACCTTC
once	.	TRBV12-5	TRBJ2-5	CASGLGGSETQYF	TGTGCTAGTGGTTTGGGGGGTTCGGAGACCCAGTACTTC
.	TRBD2	TRBV6-5	TRBJ2-1	CASSSRDYRPFF	TGTGCCAGCAGTTCTCGGGACTACCGGCCGTTCTTC
.	TRBD2	TRBV6-5	TRBJ2-7	CASSWGLAGTYEQYF	TGTGCCAGCAGCTGGGGACTAGCGGGAACCTACGAGCAGTACTTT
.	.	TRBV5-5	TRBJ2-3	CASSLVGLGTDTQYF	TGTGCCAGCAGCTTGGTGGGGCTTGGGACAGATACGCAGTATTTT